The 3 T cell receptor beta chains listed next were all sequenced from one sample in a study of T cells in women clearing cervical HPV infection. Data came from immunoSEQ multiplex PCR; TCRdb stores just in-frame clones and leaves some out. Its listing shows tens of thousands of clones. Sequenced: blood buffy coat. The receptor source for this set is a woman between 18 and 70 years old with a cervical HPV16 infection that either progressed to CIN3+ or cleared (not recorded which).

Worth noting for this clone: The CDR3 end falls 3 residues outside the read, so it is completed with the germline J gene. This chain connects TRBV4-2 to TRBJ1-2; D call uncertain. V dropped 2 bases and J dropped 4 bases, with 8 bases sitting between them. Germline V gene sequence: CDR1 LGHNA, CDR2 YNFKEQ. The CDR3 spans 13 residues. Here the CDR3 reads CASSQTVGYGYTF. The CDR3 bases that were read are TGTGCCAGCAGCCAAACGGTCGGCTATGGC.

Regarding this clone: The observed sequence ends 3 residues before the CDR3 terminus, with the missing tail filled in from the germline J gene. The chain links TRBV6-2 or TRBV6-3 to TRBJ1-2, with 7 bases matching TRBD1. V lost 7 bases, J lost 1 base, and 6 bases stayed unmatched. Germline-derived CDR1 and CDR2 are MNHEY and SVGEGT. CDR3 length: 14 amino acids. CDR3 DNA, as far as it was read: TGTGCCAGCAATGAGGACAGGCGTAACTATGGC. This sequence encodes CASNEDRRNYG. The entire CDR3 is CASNEDRRNYGYTF.

In the case of this clone: The CDR3 extends 3 residues past the end of the read, so its final part is completed from the germline J gene. The chain employs TRBV5-1 and TRBJ2-1; D is unresolved. This CDR3 spans 13 amino acids. The V gene's germline CDR1 is SGHRS and CDR2 YFSETQ. V was pared by 1 base and J by 7 bases, with 9 bases between. This CDR3 is CASSLFTINEQFF. CDR3 DNA (partial): TGCGCCAGCAGCTTGTTTACTATTAATGAG.